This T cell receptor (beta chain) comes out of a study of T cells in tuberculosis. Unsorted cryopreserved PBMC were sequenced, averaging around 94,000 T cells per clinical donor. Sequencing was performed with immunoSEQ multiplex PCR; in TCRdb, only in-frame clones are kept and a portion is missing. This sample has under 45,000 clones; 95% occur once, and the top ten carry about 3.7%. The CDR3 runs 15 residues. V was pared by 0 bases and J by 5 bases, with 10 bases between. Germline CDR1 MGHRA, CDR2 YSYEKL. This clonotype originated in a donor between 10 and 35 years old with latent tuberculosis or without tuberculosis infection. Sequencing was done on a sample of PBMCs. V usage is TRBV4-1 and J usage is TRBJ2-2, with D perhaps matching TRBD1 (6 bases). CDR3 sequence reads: CASSQDGQLTGELFF. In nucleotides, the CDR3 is TGCGCCAGCAGCCAAGACGGACAGTTAACCGGGGAGCTGTTTTTT.